This T cell receptor beta chain is drawn from a study of radiation and T cells in renal cell carcinoma. Measured with immunoSEQ multiplex PCR; TCRdb has only the in-frame clones, and not every one. The table records approximately 110,000 clones, roughly 80% of them present only once. Study results and caveats: Top tumor clonotypes rose in blood 2 weeks post-radiation, then contracted. Baseline intratumoral clonotype presence is unknown without pretreatment biopsies.

Time point noted: baseline pretreatment blood. Treatment indicated: 15 Gy SBRT to primary tumor, nephrectomy 4 weeks later. Serial blood draws occurred at baseline and 2 and 4 weeks post-SBRT. The patient's renal cell carcinoma had clear cell pathology. A word on this clone: The target antigen is unknown.

Per germline, CDR1 SGHAT and CDR2 FQDESV (reference sequence). Trimming at V came to 5 bases and at J to 3 bases, leaving 6 bases not matched to a gene. This CDR3 has 15 residues. This sequence joins TRBV11-1 and TRBJ2-2; 7 nucleotides align to TRBD2. The clonotype comes from a woman aged 55-70 years with renal cell carcinoma. Specimen: blood, collected from a patient whose treatment included radiotherapy and nephrectomy. CDR3 sequence: CASSPRLADTGELFF. For the CDR3, the DNA is TGTGCCAGCAGCCCCAGACTAGCCGACACCGGGGAGCTGTTTTTT.